A single sample gave rise to the 17 T cell receptor beta chains below, sequenced in a study of blood T cells in healthy people across ages. A J-beta primer mix and a sample-barcoded 5' primer were used in a second PCR of roughly 6 to 11 cycles. Each CDR3 protein gets one entry after TCRdb re-called the 5' RACE reads with MiXCR. Among 700,000 to 900,000 distinct CDR3 sequences listed, about 26% were seen once. The data were also submitted as part of a second study, on T cells of mothers and their children.

Source material: blood. Receptors originate from a boy younger than 18 in good health.

CDR3 bases: TGTGCCATCAATTCGGACAGGGGGACAGATACGCAGTATTTT. It encodes CAINSDRGTDTQYF. V gene TRBV10-3 combines with J gene TRBJ2-3, with 10 positions matching TRBD1. There are 14 residues in the CDR3. With 7 bases clipped from V and 3 bases from J, the junction kept 4 bases outside the gene matches. The germline V gene encodes CDR1 ENHRY and CDR2 SYGVKD.

This chain uses TRBV27 with TRBJ2-3; tentatively, D is TRBD2 (5 bases). V dropped 4 bases and J dropped 3 bases, with 17 bases sitting between them. The CDR3 consists of 16 residues. Germline CDR1 MNHEY, CDR2 SMNVEV (reference sequence). CDR3 coding DNA: TGTGCCAGCAGTTCCTTTCTAGCTACGGGGACAGATACGCAGTATTTT. This sequence encodes CASSSFLATGTDTQYF.

J is TRBJ2-7 and V is TRBV2, with 8 bases aligning to TRBD1. The CDR3 consists of 18 residues. The J segment lost 0 bases and the V segment lost 0 bases, leaving 10 bases of the junction unmatched. Germline lookup yields CDR1 SNHLY and CDR2 FYNNEI. As DNA, the CDR3 is TGTGCCAGCAGTGAAGCCCGGGACAGGCCCGGTCTCTCCTACGAGCAGTACTTC. Protein sequence: CASSEARDRPGLSYEQYF.

This clonotype was counted a few times. The chain couples TRBV27 to TRBJ2-1, with D possibly matching TRBD2 (6 bases). CDR1 is MNHEY, CDR2 SMNVEV, per germline (reference sequence). The V end lost 2 bases, the J end lost 4 bases, and 9 bases lay between the germline ends. There are 14 residues in the CDR3. DNA for the CDR3: TGTGCCAGCAGTTTAGGGACTCCATACAATGAGCAGTTCTTC. Its translation: CASSLGTPYNEQFF.

The chain links TRBV6-6 to TRBJ2-5; 13 bases map to TRBD2. The J segment lost 8 bases and the V segment lost 6 bases, leaving 12 bases of the junction unmatched. Germline lookup yields CDR1 MNHNY and CDR2 SVGAGI (reference sequence). The CDR3 sequence is 16 residues long. The CDR3 spells CASRPPTGTSGETQYF. The CDR3 coding sequence is TGTGCCAGCAGACCCCCCACCGGGACTAGCGGGGAAACCCAGTACTTC.

The J gene is TRBJ2-5, the V gene TRBV5-1; 9 bases are a match to TRBD2. J was trimmed by 7 bases and V by 4 bases; bases with no gene match: 8. The length of the CDR3 is 14 residues. Germline CDR1 and CDR2: SGHRS and YFSETQ. Here the CDR3 reads CASSDPSGEWTQYF. The CDR3 nucleotides read TGCGCCAGCAGCGACCCTAGCGGGGAATGGACCCAGTACTTC.

The gene calls are TRBV5-1 and TRBJ2-7; perhaps TRBD2 as D (6 bases). The CDR3 length is 13 residues. Trimming shortened V by 4 bases and J by 3 bases, and 11 bases separated the two germline ends. Per germline, CDR1 SGHRS and CDR2 YFSETQ. The CDR3 DNA reads as TGCGCCAGCAGCGGAACTAGCCGCTACGAGCAGTACTTC. As protein: CASSGTSRYEQYF.

CDR3 nucleotides: TGTGCCATCTCCGCGGGGGAGTACCAAGAGACCCAGTACTTC. Translating it yields CAISAGEYQETQYF. This chain joins TRBV10-3 and TRBJ2-5; TRBD2 matches at 7 bases. This CDR3 is 14 amino acids long. The V and J ends lost 8 bases and 0 bases, in that order; junction bases with no gene match: 6. CDR1 and CDR2 (germline): ENHRY, SYGVKD.

This clonotype was detected only a few times. The chain carries TRBV24-1 and TRBJ2-5; D is uncertain. CDR1 is KGHDR, CDR2 SFDVKD, per germline. Trimming left V 5 bases short and J 1 base short, with 10 bases between. The CDR3 extends over 14 amino acids. The CDR3 sequence: CATSGSRFQETQYF. The DNA of the CDR3 is TGTGCCACCAGTGGTTCCAGGTTCCAAGAGACCCAGTACTTC.

The V call is TRBV5-1, the J call TRBJ2-1; 8 positions agree with TRBD2. The CDR3 loop spans 16 amino acids. Germline V CDR1 and CDR2: SGHRS, YFSETQ. Trimming took 3 bases from V and 0 from J; bases not matched to a gene: 5. CDR3 sequence: CASSSPTSGSYNEQFF. CDR3 bases: TGCGCCAGCAGCTCCCCCACTAGCGGCTCCTACAATGAGCAGTTCTTC. The variable domain in full, with the rest retrieved from reference TRBV5-1 and TRBJ2-1, is KAGVTQTPRYLIKTRGQQVTLSCSPISGHRSVSWYQQTPGQGLQFLFEYFSETQRNKGNFPGRFSGRQFSNSRSEMNVSTLELGDSALYLCASSSPTSGSYNEQFFGPGTRLTVL.

Only a few counts were recorded for this clonotype. V gene TRBV5-1 combines with J gene TRBJ1-2, with 9 bases aligning to TRBD1. The CDR3 loop spans 20 amino acids. The V segment lost 1 base and the J segment 2 bases; nucleotides outside the gene matches: 18. Germline V gives CDR1 SGHRS, CDR2 YFSETQ. CDR3 region: CASSLTQSGQGREANYGYTF. The DNA for the CDR3 is TGCGCCAGCAGCTTGACCCAAAGCGGACAGGGGCGGGAGGCGAACTATGGCTACACCTTC.

This clonotype was found once. The DNA for the CDR3 is TGTGCCACCAGTGATTTGCGACCCCCGGATGAAAAACTGTTTTTT. It encodes CATSDLRPPDEKLFF. The gene calls are TRBV24-1 and TRBJ1-4; D call uncertain. There are 15 residues in the CDR3. Germline V gene sequence: CDR1 KGHDR, CDR2 SFDVKD. V was shortened by 0 bases and J by 6 bases, with 10 bases between the two germline ends.

The CDR3 DNA reads TGTGCCAGCGGAGGCTTGCCCTACGAGCAGTACTTC. Translating gives CASGGLPYEQYF. The V gene is TRBV2, the J gene TRBJ2-7, with a tentative D call TRBD2 (5 bases). The CDR3 is 12 amino acids. Trimming shortened V by 8 bases and J by 2 bases, and 10 bases separated the two germline ends. CDR1 is SNHLY, CDR2 FYNNEI, per germline.

The chain combines TRBV20-1 with TRBJ1-2; D ambiguous. Germline V gene data show CDR1 as DFQATT and CDR2 as SNEGSKA (reference sequence). This CDR3 contains 12 residues. V shed 3 bases and J shed 4 bases, with 9 bases lying between them. The CDR3 coding sequence is TGCAGTGCTAGCTCGGGGATCTATGGCTACACCTTC. Translation gives CSASSGIYGYTF.

This chain links TRBV28 with TRBJ2-6; maybe TRBD2 (5 bases). Germline V lookup: CDR1 MDHEN, CDR2 SYDVKM. Between the trimmed V and J ends, which lost 11 bases and 1 base, there was a span of 9 bases. This CDR3 contains 13 residues. CDR3 sequence reads: CACRESGANVLTF. CDR3 DNA sequence: TGTGCCTGTAGGGAGTCTGGGGCCAACGTCCTGACTTTC.

The rearrangement joins TRBV9 to TRBJ2-3, with D perhaps being TRBD1 or TRBD2 (5 bases each). Trimming left V 0 bases short and J 1 base short, with 15 bases between. Germline V gene data show CDR1 as SGDLS and CDR2 as YYNGEE. CDR3 size: 17 residues. CDR3 in DNA: TGTGCCAGCAGCGTAGCTGGGGGTGCCCCCGGCACAGATACGCAGTATTTT. It is translated as CASSVAGGAPGTDTQYF.

The genes are TRBV29-1 and TRBJ2-7; 10 bases map to TRBD1. CDR1 is SQVTM, CDR2 ANQGSEA, per germline. The ends lost 7 bases at V and 3 bases at J; junction bases unmatched: 9. The CDR3 sequence is 14 residues long. The CDR3 loop is CSGGSGQGSYEQYF. In nucleotides, the CDR3 is TGCAGCGGCGGCTCGGGACAGGGGAGCTACGAGCAGTACTTC.